Below are 12 T cell receptor beta chains sequenced from a single sample in a study of blood T cells in healthy people across ages. Using a J-beta primer mix together with a sample-barcoded 5' primer, a second PCR was run for roughly 6 to 11 cycles. TCRdb re-called the 5' RACE reads with MiXCR, one entry per CDR3 protein. The sample holds around 2 million distinct CDR3 sequences; roughly 43% are singletons and the top ten take around 23%. Sequenced sample: blood. All receptors come from a human donor in good health.

The chain carries TRBV3-1 and TRBJ2-3; D is uncertain. The CDR3 is made up of 15 amino acids. Germline CDR1 LGHDT, CDR2 YNNKEL (reference sequence). V lost 0 bases and J 1 base, leaving 8 bases between the germline ends. The CDR3 reads CASSQDSEGTDTQYF. As DNA, the CDR3 is TGTGCCAGCAGCCAAGATTCCGAGGGCACAGATACGCAGTATTTT.

This clonotype has more than one count but fewer than ten. V gene TRBV29-1 combines with J gene TRBJ2-1, with 8 bases fitting TRBD2. CDR1 and CDR2 from the germline V gene are SQVTM and ANQGSEA. V shed 6 bases and J 12 bases; nucleotides not matched to a gene: 7. This CDR3 region has 11 residues. The CDR3 DNA sequence: TGCAGCGTACTGTCCGGGGGGGCGCAGTTCTTC. It yields the protein CSVLSGGAQFF.

The rearrangement joins TRBV2 to TRBJ2-3; TRBD2 matches at 9 bases. V trimming: 8 bases; J trimming: 6 bases; junction bases outside the gene matches: 9. The CDR3 contains 14 residues. Per germline, CDR1 SNHLY and CDR2 FYNNEI. This CDR3 is CASRKAGGQDTQYF. The CDR3 DNA is TGTGCCAGCCGGAAAGCGGGGGGACAGGATACGCAGTATTTT.

This clonotype was seen a handful of times. This chain uses TRBV4-3 with TRBJ2-3; D is possibly TRBD1 (5 bases). Germline V gives CDR1 LGHNA, CDR2 YSLEER. Trimming cost V 0 bases and J 8 bases, with 15 bases left between them. The CDR3 runs 15 residues. CDR3: CASSQEGTNQGTQYF. DNA of the CDR3: TGCGCCAGCAGCCAAGAGGGTACTAACCAGGGTACGCAGTATTTT.

The V call is TRBV5-1, the J call TRBJ1-2; TRBD1 agrees at 12 bases. The CDR3 spans 17 residues. Germline CDR1 and CDR2: SGHRS and YFSETQ. The J segment lost 5 bases and the V segment lost 1 base, leaving 9 bases of the junction unmatched. This chain's CDR3 is CASSLTGTGGAEYGYTF. The CDR3 bases are TGCGCCAGCAGCTTGACCGGGACAGGGGGCGCAGAATATGGCTACACCTTC.

In its sample, this clonotype was seen many times. The chain couples TRBV12-3 or TRBV12-4 to TRBJ1-5, with no clear D. V dropped 2 bases and J dropped 4 bases, with 0 bases sitting between them. The CDR3 length is 11 residues. CDR3 region: CASSLNQPQHF. CDR3 in DNA: TGTGCCAGCAGTTTAAATCAGCCCCAGCATTTT.

The V call is TRBV7-9, the J call TRBJ2-6; 9 bases line up with TRBD1. Germline V lookup: CDR1 SEHNR, CDR2 FQNEAQ (reference sequence). Unmatched junction bases numbered 18, after V lost 8 bases and J lost 4 bases. This CDR3 has 19 amino acids. CDR3 nucleotide sequence: TGTGCCAGCCTACCGATAAAGGGGACAGGGACGGCAGGGGCCAACGTCCTGACTTTC. Translated, it gives CASLPIKGTGTAGANVLTF.

The chain employs TRBV28 and TRBJ1-5, with TRBD1 identical over 7 bases. J lost 3 bases, V lost 2 bases, and 4 bases had no gene match. The germline gives CDR1 MDHEN, CDR2 SYDVKM. There are 15 residues in the CDR3. The CDR3 spells CASSLIGQVNQPQHF. The CDR3 nucleotides are TGTGCCAGCAGTTTAATTGGACAGGTCAATCAGCCCCAGCATTTT. The variable domain in full, with the rest retrieved from reference TRBV28 and TRBJ1-5, is DVKVTQSSRYLVKRTGEKVFLECVQDMDHENMFWYRQDPGLGLRLIYFSYDVKMKEKGDIPEGYSVSREKKERFSLILESASTNQTSMYLCASSLIGQVNQPQHFGDGTRLSIL.

This clonotype was counted only a few times. This chain uses TRBV4-1 with TRBJ1-5; D uncertain. Germline V lookup: CDR1 MGHRA, CDR2 YSYEKL. This CDR3 contains 18 residues. Trimming left V 0 bases short and J 3 bases short, with 18 bases between. The CDR3 DNA is TGCGCCAGCAGCCAAGAATCCGAGGGTGTGTGGGACAATCAGCCCCAGCATTTT. It yields the protein CASSQESEGVWDNQPQHF.

In regard to this clonotype: A read error is likely, as this CDR3 ends without the conserved phenylalanine or tryptophan. The chain employs TRBV3-1 and TRBJ2-5; possibly TRBD2 for D (5 bases). The J call is in doubt because the DNA end fits TRBJ2-7 better. The germline CDR1 and CDR2 sequences are LGHDT and YNNKEL (reference sequence). CDR3 length: 15 residues. CDR3 protein: CASSSRPGISYEQYC. The CDR3 DNA follows: TGTGCCAGCAGCTCACGACCGGGGATTAGCTACGAGCAGTACTGC.

The rearrangement links TRBV7-2 to TRBJ2-7; TRBD1 might be the D (5 bases). The J call may be wrong; the DNA end is better matched by TRBJ2-5. The V gene's germline CDR1 is SGHTA and CDR2 FQGNSA. The CDR3 loop spans 16 amino acids. CDR3 sequence: CASSLVGQGPGETQYF. Here the CDR3 DNA reads TGTGCCAGCAGCTTAGTGGGGCAGGGCCCGGGAGAGACCCAGTACTTC.

The chain recombines TRBV7-9 with TRBJ1-1; D remains unclear. CDR1 and CDR2 (germline): SEHNR, FQNEAQ (reference sequence). The CDR3 contains 15 residues. V was trimmed by 5 bases and J by 2 bases, leaving 15 bases between them. The CDR3, as DNA: TGTGCCAGCAGCGAGTTGGGTCCCACAAACACTGAAGCTTTCTTT. It yields the protein CASSELGPTNTEAFF.